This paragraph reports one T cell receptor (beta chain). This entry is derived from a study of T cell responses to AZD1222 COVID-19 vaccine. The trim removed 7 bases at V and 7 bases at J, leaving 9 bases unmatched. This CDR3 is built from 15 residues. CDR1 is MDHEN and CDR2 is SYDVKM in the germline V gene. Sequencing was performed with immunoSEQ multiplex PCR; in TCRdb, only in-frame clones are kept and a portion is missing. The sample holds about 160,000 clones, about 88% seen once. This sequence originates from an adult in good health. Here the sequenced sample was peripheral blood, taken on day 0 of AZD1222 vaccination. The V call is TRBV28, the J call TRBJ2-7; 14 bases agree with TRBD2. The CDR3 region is CASTLGLAGGGEQYF. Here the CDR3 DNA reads TGTGCCAGCACCCTAGGACTAGCGGGAGGAGGTGAGCAGTACTTC.